Each of the 19 T cell receptor beta chains below was sequenced from the same sample in a study of response to subunit inactivated influenza vaccine (dated by TCRdb to the late 2010s). Interpreted using the paper, the time point label stands for: around 45 days after influenza vaccine administration. The method was RT-PCR. Sequencing instrument: Illumina HiSeq 2500. TCRdb itself trimmed the public reads at Q25 with fastp, ran MiXCR and retained productive beta chains. Each record represents a unique CDR3 protein, reported with the most common genes and DNA among its rows. The sample table holds under 500,000 distinct CDR3 sequences, of which approximately 10% were seen once. Together, the top ten hold about 12% of the sample. The sample here was PBMCs from blood, taken roughly 48 days after vaccination. These receptors were collected from a man aged 50-60 years who received an inactivated influenza vaccine. Donor details come from another sample of the same person, matched by shared clones.

The J gene is TRBJ1-2, the V gene TRBV20-1; D remains ambiguous. Trimming shortened V by 3 bases and J by 5 bases, and 10 bases separated the two germline ends. This CDR3 region has 12 residues. CDR1 is DFQATT, CDR2 SNEGSKA, per germline (reference sequence). The CDR3, as DNA: TGCAGTGCTAGTCGGGAATTGTATGGCTACACCTTC. It translates to CSASRELYGYTF.

The rearrangement links TRBV3-1 to TRBJ2-5, with 7 bases lining up with TRBD2. The CDR3 length is 16 residues. Germline V gene lookup returns CDR1 LGHDT and CDR2 YNNKEL (reference sequence). V shed 4 bases and J 4 bases; nucleotides not matched to a gene: 12. The DNA for the CDR3 is TGTGCCAGCAGCCCGTCTCCTAGCTGGGAGGGAGAGACCCAGTACTTC. As protein: CASSPSPSWEGETQYF.

This clonotype was counted ten times or more. The gene calls are TRBV5-5 and TRBJ1-5; no clear D gene. This CDR3 contains 13 residues. The germline V gene encodes CDR1 SGHKS and CDR2 YYEKEE (reference sequence). Trimming cost V 0 bases and J 7 bases, with 8 bases left between them. For the CDR3, the DNA is TGTGCCAGCAGCTTGGGGTCACAGCAGCCCCAGCATTTT. Protein: CASSLGSQQPQHF.

This clonotype was recorded a few times. V usage is TRBV9 and J usage is TRBJ2-5; TRBD2 might be the D (6 bases). The CDR3 loop spans 16 amino acids. Germline V lookup: CDR1 SGDLS, CDR2 YYNGEE. With 4 bases removed from V and 3 bases from J, the gap between germline ends came to 19 bases. The CDR3 nucleotides read TGTGCCAGCAGCCCACGCACCGGGAGCATTAAAGAGACCCAGTACTTC. Its translation: CASSPRTGSIKETQYF.

This clonotype has more than one count but fewer than ten. This rearrangement joins TRBV9 to TRBJ2-3; D is uncertain. The CDR3 totals 13 residues. Trimming left V 7 bases short and J 2 bases short, with 11 bases between. Germline CDR1 reads SGDLS; CDR2 reads YYNGEE. In nucleotides, the CDR3 is TGTGCCAGCGGACCTGGACCCACAGATACGCAGTATTTT. This sequence encodes CASGPGPTDTQYF.

The chain couples TRBV11-2 to TRBJ2-7; TRBD2 might be the D (5 bases). Germline CDR1 SGHAT, CDR2 FQNNGV. Trimming stripped 4 bases from V and 0 bases from J, with 13 bases between. The CDR3 has 15 amino acids. For the CDR3, the DNA is TGTGCCAGCAGCTCAATTAGCGAGAGCTCCTACGAGCAGTACTTC. Encoded protein: CASSSISESSYEQYF.

The chain couples TRBV7-9 to TRBJ2-5; tentative D call: TRBD2 (5 bases). Trimming stripped 2 bases from V and 2 bases from J, with 9 bases between. This CDR3 has 14 amino acids. Germline values: CDR1 SEHNR, CDR2 FQNEAQ (reference sequence). CDR3 amino acids: CASSLSGLQETQYF. The CDR3 nucleotides read TGTGCCAGCAGCTTATCCGGACTTCAAGAGACCCAGTACTTC.

The chain recombines TRBV6-5 with TRBJ2-7; TRBD2 matches 7 bases. CDR3 size: 15 residues. V was pared by 0 bases and J by 9 bases, with 11 bases of the junction left unmatched. Germline V lookup: CDR1 MNHEY, CDR2 SVGAGI. In DNA, the CDR3 is TGTGCCAGCAGTTACTCGTCCAACCCGGGGAGGGTGCAGTACTTC. Its translation: CASSYSSNPGRVQYF.

In this sample, this clonotype turned up many times. The chain joins TRBV29-1 to TRBJ2-3; D remains unclear. Trimming took off 1 base at V and 2 bases at J, with 7 bases between the two ends. This CDR3 spans 13 amino acids. Germline V gene sequence: CDR1 SQVTM, CDR2 ANQGSEA. CDR3 nucleotide sequence: TGCAGCGTTGAAGGACCCAACACAGATACGCAGTATTTT. This translates into CSVEGPNTDTQYF.

A few counts support this clonotype. For the CDR3, the DNA is TGTGCCAGCCTGAGACAGGGTACCTACAATGAGCAGTTCTTC. Translating it yields CASLRQGTYNEQFF. The chain carries TRBV12-3 or TRBV12-4 and TRBJ2-1; 7 bases match TRBD1. The CDR3 covers 14 residues. V lost 8 bases to trimming and J lost 2 bases; unmatched junction nucleotides: 6.

This clonotype was counted a few times. The J gene is TRBJ2-7, the V gene TRBV19; TRBD1 is a possible D gene (5 bases). CDR1 is LNHDA and CDR2 is SQIVND in the germline V gene (reference sequence). The V and J ends lost 8 bases and 3 bases respectively, with 17 bases between them. This CDR3 is built from 14 residues. In DNA form, the CDR3 reads TGTGCCAGTTCGGTAGACAGAATGAACTACGAGCAGTACTTC. Its translation is CASSVDRMNYEQYF.

This clonotype was detected only a few times. This chain's CDR3 is CASSLEWQGAAGELFF. The CDR3 nucleotides are TGCGCCAGCAGCTTGGAATGGCAGGGAGCAGCCGGGGAGCTGTTTTTT. V usage is TRBV5-1 and J usage is TRBJ2-2, with D perhaps given as TRBD1 or TRBD2 (5 bases each). V was clipped by 0 bases and J by 6 bases, with 15 bases between them. Germline lookup yields CDR1 SGHRS and CDR2 YFSETQ. The CDR3 extends over 16 amino acids.

This clonotype occurred many times. The genes are TRBV6-1 and TRBJ1-4; TRBD1 matches 9 bases. Per the germline V gene, CDR1 is MNHNS and CDR2 is SASEGT. The V and J ends lost 7 bases and 5 bases, in that order; junction bases with no gene match: 5. The CDR3 length is 14 residues. CDR3 in amino acids: CASTWDRENEKLFF. As DNA, the CDR3 is TGTGCCAGCACCTGGGACAGGGAGAATGAAAAACTGTTTTTT.

This clonotype was counted between two and nine times. This sequence joins TRBV5-1 and TRBJ2-3; D is perhaps TRBD2 (5 bases). Germline values: CDR1 SGHRS, CDR2 YFSETQ. The CDR3 extends over 15 amino acids. V was clipped by 0 bases and J by 4 bases, with 12 bases between them. The CDR3 DNA reads TGCGCCAGCAGCTTGGGCGGCAGAGCGGCAGATACGCAGTATTTT. Protein: CASSLGGRAADTQYF.

This clonotype was counted a few times. The chain recombines TRBV6-2 or TRBV6-3 with TRBJ2-3; perhaps TRBD2 as D (6 bases). CDR3 length: 17 residues. V lost 4 bases to trimming and J lost 5 bases, with 22 bases between them. The germline V gene encodes CDR1 MNHEY and CDR2 SVGEGT. The CDR3 protein is CASSFPRRDSGEDTQYF. For the CDR3, the DNA is TGTGCCAGCAGTTTCCCCCGACGGGACTCCGGGGAAGATACGCAGTATTTT.

This clonotype was seen at least ten times. This sequence joins TRBV7-9 and TRBJ1-5, with D unclear. The V gene lost 1 base and the J gene lost 7 bases, with 5 bases spanning the gap. This CDR3 contains 12 residues. Germline V gives CDR1 SEHNR, CDR2 FQNEAQ (reference sequence). CDR3 sequence: CASSLGVQPQHF. The CDR3 DNA sequence: TGTGCCAGCAGCTTAGGCGTCCAGCCCCAGCATTTT.

The chain carries TRBV12-3 or TRBV12-4 and TRBJ2-7; perhaps TRBD2 as D (6 bases). V was cut by 6 bases and J by 1 base, with 13 bases left in between. The CDR3 has 14 amino acids. CDR3 nucleotides: TGTGCCAGCAGCCCTATCCGGGGGTCCTACGAGCAGTACTTC. This sequence encodes CASSPIRGSYEQYF.

Here the CDR3 reads CASRQGVKETQYF. The CDR3 coding sequence is TGTGCCAGCAGGCAGGGGGTGAAGGAGACCCAGTACTTC. The J gene is TRBJ2-5, the V gene TRBV12-3 or TRBV12-4; TRBD1 matches at 7 bases. The CDR3 sequence is 13 residues long. Trimming cost V 6 bases and J 5 bases; bases outside gene matches: 6.

This clonotype appeared a few times. The chain uses TRBV27 and TRBJ2-5, with 9 bases fitting TRBD1. V lost 6 bases, J lost 2 bases, and 1 base stayed unmatched. This CDR3 is 13 amino acids long. The germline gives CDR1 MNHEY, CDR2 SMNVEV (reference sequence). The CDR3 here is CASRDRGQETQYF. The CDR3 DNA sequence: TGTGCCAGCAGGGACAGGGGACAAGAGACCCAGTACTTC.